This is a list of T cell receptor beta chains from one sample in a study of blood T cell repertoires in COVID-19. Generated by immunoSEQ multiplex PCR, the TCRdb table keeps only in-frame clones and is missing some. The repertoire holds approximately 260,000 clones, with 89% as singletons. The material sequenced was PBMCs or T cells enriched from blood (not recorded which). These receptors came from a woman aged 60 to 75 who had recovered from COVID-19. CDR3s include the opening cysteine and the closing phenylalanine or tryptophan. D genes are given only for firm matches. Expanded clones get a size class; other rows say once, few or many, or leave the size out.

V	D	J	size	CDR3	DNA
TRBV3-1/TRBV3-2	.	TRBJ2-7	.	CASSQGDYPMEEYF	TGTGCCAGCAGCCAAGGCGACTACCCTATGGAGGAGTACTTC
TRBV27	.	TRBJ2-3	.	CASSFLGTGSSTDTQYF	TGTGCCAGCAGTTTCTTAGGTACGGGTTCTAGCACAGATACGCAGTATTTT
TRBV6-1	TRBD2	TRBJ2-5	once	CASSDGGGQETQYF	TGTGCCAGCAGTGACGGCGGGGGCCAAGAGACCCAGTACTTC
TRBV14	.	TRBJ1-4	.	CASSQRRVGEKLFF	TGTGCCAGCAGCCAGCGCAGGGTCGGGGAAAAACTGTTTTTT
TRBV10-3	.	TRBJ1-4	.	CAISESTRGGEKLFF	TGTGCCATCAGTGAGTCGACAAGGGGTGGTGAAAAACTGTTTTTT
TRBV5-5	.	TRBJ1-3	.	CASSLYGGNTIYF	TGTGCCAGCAGCTTATACGGGGGAAACACCATATATTTT
TRBV28	.	TRBJ2-3	.	CASSSFLGADTQYF	TGTGCCAGCAGTTCCTTCCTAGGCGCAGATACGCAGTATTTT
TRBV7-9	.	TRBJ2-1	.	CASSLGVVNVGHNEQFF	TGTGCCAGCAGCTTAGGGGTTGTGAATGTGGGGCACAATGAGCAGTTCTTC
TRBV12-3/TRBV12-4	.	TRBJ1-2	.	CASSFGGSTYTF	TGTGCCAGCAGTTTTGGAGGGAGCACTTACACCTTC
TRBV29-1	TRBD2	TRBJ2-3	few	CSVELADSTDTQYF	TGCAGCGTTGAACTAGCGGACAGCACAGATACGCAGTATTTT
TRBV6-5	TRBD1	TRBJ2-7	.	CASSTPGQPYEQYF	TGTGCCAGCAGTACACCGGGACAGCCTTACGAGCAGTACTTC
TRBV5-5	.	TRBJ2-5	.	CASSLDRFQETQYF	TGTGCCAGCAGCCTAGACAGGTTCCAAGAGACCCAGTACTTC
TRBV12-3/TRBV12-4	.	TRBJ2-3	.	CASSFRRGTQYF	TGTGCCAGCAGTTTTCGGCGAGGTACGCAGTATTTT
TRBV24-1	TRBD2	TRBJ2-5	.	CATSKAGGFSQETQYF	TGTGCCACCAGTAAAGCGGGAGGGTTTTCACAGGAGACCCAGTACTTC
TRBV2	TRBD2	TRBJ2-7	.	CASSERPSGGDYEQYF	TGTGCCAGCAGTGAACGTCCTAGCGGGGGGGATTACGAGCAGTACTTC
TRBV5-1	.	TRBJ2-7	.	CASSLGLEQYF	TGCGCCAGCAGCTTGGGTCTCGAGCAGTACTTC
TRBV7-2	.	TRBJ1-1	.	CASSLAQADEAFF	TGTGCCAGCAGCTTAGCACAGGCAGATGAAGCTTTCTTT
TRBV5-4	TRBD1	TRBJ2-7	.	CASSILDRAQGEQYF	TGTGCCAGCAGCATACTTGACAGGGCACAGGGCGAGCAGTACTTC
TRBV7-9	TRBD2	TRBJ2-1	.	CASSSGTSGGNEQFF	TGTGCCAGCAGCTCCGGGACTAGCGGGGGAAATGAGCAGTTCTTC
TRBV5-6	.	TRBJ1-5	once	CASSSYNQPQHF	TGTGCCAGCAGCTCCTACAATCAGCCCCAGCATTTT
TRBV28	TRBD1	TRBJ1-2	.	CASSLGSSGGSYGYTF	TGTGCCAGCAGTTTAGGGTCATCAGGGGGCAGCTATGGCTACACCTTC
TRBV19	.	TRBJ2-5	.	CASTASVGGQTQYF	TGTGCCAGTACCGCCAGCGTAGGGGGACAGACCCAGTACTTC
TRBV27	TRBD1	TRBJ1-2	.	CASSREGAYGYTF	TGTGCCTCCTCCCGGGAGGGGGCATATGGCTACACCTTC
TRBV2	TRBD2	TRBJ2-3	few	CASSPRSGGTDTQYF	TGTGCCAGCAGCCCAAGGAGCGGGGGGACAGATACGCAGTATTTT
TRBV5-1	TRBD1	TRBJ2-4	.	CASGQNRGIAKNIQYF	TGCGCCAGCGGCCAAAACAGGGGAATAGCCAAAAACATTCAGTACTTC
TRBV7-3	.	TRBJ1-6	.	CASSRTDSPLHF	TGTGCCAGCAGCCGCACAGATTCACCCCTCCACTTT
TRBV28	TRBD1	TRBJ1-6	.	CASSPRQGQSPLHF	TGTGCCAGCAGTCCACGACAGGGTCAATCACCCCTCCACTTT
TRBV11-2	TRBD2	TRBJ2-3	once	CASSLAEVREIVDTQYF	TGTGCCAGCAGCTTAGCCGAGGTGCGGGAGATAGTAGATACGCAGTATTTT
TRBV12-3/TRBV12-4	.	TRBJ1-4	.	CASSFNRDEKLFF	TGTGCCAGCAGTTTCAACAGGGATGAAAAACTGTTTTTT
TRBV10-3	.	TRBJ1-6	.	CAISGEGFNSPLHF	TGTGCCATCAGTGGAGAGGGTTTCAATTCACCCCTCCACTTT
TRBV27	.	TRBJ2-2	.	CASRPTGNTGELFF	TGTGCCAGCAGACCTACAGGGAACACCGGGGAGCTGTTTTTT
TRBV28	.	TRBJ1-5	.	CASSSLQGLSSQPQHF	TGTGCCAGCAGTTCACTCCAGGGTCTAAGTAGTCAGCCCCAGCATTTT
TRBV7-8	TRBD2	TRBJ2-4	.	CASSLWGTSGRADIQYF	TGTGCCAGCAGCCTTTGGGGGACTAGCGGGAGGGCGGACATTCAGTACTTC
TRBV29-1	TRBD1	TRBJ1-4	.	CSVDPVTGLNEKLFF	TGCAGCGTTGATCCAGTGACAGGGCTAAATGAAAAACTGTTTTTT
TRBV7-6	TRBD2	TRBJ2-1	.	CASSNRLAENNEQFF	TGTGCCAGCAGCAATCGACTAGCGGAAAACAATGAGCAGTTCTTC
TRBV5-4	.	TRBJ1-2	.	CASSSGQRGYGYTF	TGTGCCAGCAGCTCGGGACAACGCGGCTATGGCTACACCTTC
TRBV7-9	.	TRBJ2-7	few	CASSVPTGGPSYEQYF	TGTGCCAGCAGCGTTCCCACGGGGGGCCCATCCTACGAGCAGTACTTC
TRBV7-9	.	TRBJ1-2	.	CASFETGYYGYTF	TGTGCCAGCTTTGAGACAGGCTATTATGGCTACACCTTC
TRBV24-1	.	TRBJ2-1	.	CATSYSNEQFF	TGTGCCACCAGTTATAGCAATGAGCAGTTCTTC
TRBV28	TRBD2	TRBJ2-1	.	CASSWELAGSHYNEQFF	TGTGCCAGCAGTTGGGAACTAGCGGGATCCCATTACAATGAGCAGTTCTTC
TRBV10-3	.	TRBJ1-3	.	CAISGDRSGNTIYF	TGTGCCATCAGTGGAGACAGGTCAGGAAACACCATATATTTT
TRBV19	.	TRBJ2-2	.	CASSIVGGGFTGELFF	TGTGCCAGTAGTATAGTCGGAGGAGGGTTCACCGGGGAGCTGTTTTTT
TRBV7-2	.	TRBJ1-1	once	CASSPTSTHTEAFF	TGTGCCAGCAGTCCAACCTCTACCCACACTGAAGCTTTCTTT